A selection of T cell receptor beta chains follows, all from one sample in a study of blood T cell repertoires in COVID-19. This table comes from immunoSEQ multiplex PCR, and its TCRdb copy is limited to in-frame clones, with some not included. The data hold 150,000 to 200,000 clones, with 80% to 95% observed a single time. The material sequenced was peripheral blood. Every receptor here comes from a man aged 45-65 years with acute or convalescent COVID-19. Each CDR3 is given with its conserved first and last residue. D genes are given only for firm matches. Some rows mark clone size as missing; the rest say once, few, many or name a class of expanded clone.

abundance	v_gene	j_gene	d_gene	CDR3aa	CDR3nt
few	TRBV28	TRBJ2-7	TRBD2	CASYPGTSTSYEQYF	TGTGCCAGTTATCCCGGGACTAGTACCTCCTACGAGCAGTACTTC
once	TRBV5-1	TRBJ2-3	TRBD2	CASSFGLAGGSTDTQYF	TGCGCCAGCAGCTTTGGCCTAGCGGGGGGGAGCACAGATACGCAGTATTTT
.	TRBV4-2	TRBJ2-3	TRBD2	CASSQSGTSGRHNTDTQYF	TGTGCCAGCAGCCAATCCGGGACTAGCGGGAGACACAACACAGATACGCAGTATTTT
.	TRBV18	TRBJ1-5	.	CASSLGGDQPQHF	TGTGCCAGCTCACTCGGGGGGGATCAGCCCCAGCATTTT
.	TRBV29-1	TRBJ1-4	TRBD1	CSVEEPGTGKYEKLFF	TGCAGCGTTGAGGAGCCGGGGACAGGGAAGTATGAAAAACTGTTTTTT
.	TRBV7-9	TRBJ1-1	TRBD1	CASSQGQGAFEAFF	TGTGCCAGCAGCCAGGGACAGGGGGCTTTTGAAGCTTTCTTT
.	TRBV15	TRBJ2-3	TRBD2	CATSRDMIHLGLAGYTQYF	TGTGCCACCAGCAGAGATATGATCCACTTGGGACTAGCGGGTTATACGCAGTATTTT
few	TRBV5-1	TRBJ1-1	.	CASSPRGAPMNTEAFF	TGCGCCAGCAGCCCGCGGGGGGCGCCGATGAACACTGAAGCTTTCTTT
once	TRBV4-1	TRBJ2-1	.	CASSHKIGAATYNEQFF	TGCGCCAGCAGCCATAAGATAGGGGCGGCCACCTACAATGAGCAGTTCTTC
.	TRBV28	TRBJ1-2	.	CASSLKGGVGGYTF	TGTGCCAGCAGCCTAAAAGGAGGGGTAGGGGGCTACACCTTC
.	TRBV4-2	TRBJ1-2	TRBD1	CASSQEGTGGYGYTF	TGTGCCAGCAGCCAAGAGGGGACAGGCGGTTATGGCTACACCTTC
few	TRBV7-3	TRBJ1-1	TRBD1	CASSPLPTGSTEAFF	TGTGCCAGCAGCCCTCTACCGACAGGGAGCACTGAAGCTTTCTTT
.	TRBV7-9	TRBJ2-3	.	CASSTGTSASAIDTQYF	TGTGCCAGCTCCACCGGGACTTCGGCTAGCGCCATAGATACGCAGTATTTT
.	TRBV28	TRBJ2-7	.	CASSLGTRYYEQYF	TGTGCCAGCAGTTTGGGGACTCGCTACTACGAGCAGTACTTC
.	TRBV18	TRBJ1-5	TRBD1	CASSPGQGNQPQHF	TGTGCCAGCTCACCTGGACAGGGAAATCAGCCCCAGCATTTT
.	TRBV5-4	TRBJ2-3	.	CASNSRGLAGLDTQYF	TGTGCCAGCAACTCAAGGGGGCTAGCGGGTTTAGATACGCAGTATTTT
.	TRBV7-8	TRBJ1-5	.	CASSLTDSNQPQHF	TGTGCCAGCAGCTTGACAGATTCGAATCAACCCCAGCATTTT
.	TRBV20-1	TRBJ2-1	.	CSASPGNEQFF	TGCAGTGCTAGTCCGGGCAATGAGCAGTTCTTC
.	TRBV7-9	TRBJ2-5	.	CASSPAGPQETQYF	TGTGCCAGCAGTCCAGCGGGTCCACAAGAGACCCAGTACTTC
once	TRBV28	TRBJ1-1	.	CASSLLHQAFF	TGTGCCAGCAGTTTACTCCATCAGGCTTTCTTT
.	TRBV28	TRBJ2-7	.	CASSALRAASYEQYF	TGTGCCAGCAGTGCCCTGAGAGCTGCTTCCTACGAGCAGTACTTC
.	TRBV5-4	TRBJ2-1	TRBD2	CASSPRLARAYNEQFF	TGTGCCAGCAGCCCCCGACTAGCGCGGGCATACAATGAGCAGTTCTTC